Detailed here is one T cell receptor (beta chain). The V segment lost 4 bases and the J segment 0 bases; nucleotides outside the gene matches: 6. CDR3 length: 18 amino acids. Germline V gene sequence: CDR1 SGHNT, CDR2 YENEEA. Assay used: immunoSEQ multiplex PCR; TCRdb lists only in-frame clones, some missing. Of tens of thousands of clones in the sample, about 90% are singletons; the top ten hold over 0.55%. This sample was included in a study of T cell changes during pregnancy in multiple sclerosis. The V and J genes are TRBV11-3 and TRBJ2-1, with TRBD2 matching 13 bases. The receptor was isolated from a female donor with multiple sclerosis, enrolled in a pregnancy study. Sequences were derived from CD4+ T cells from peripheral blood mononuclear cells, sampled after pregnancy. CDR3 bases: TGTGCCAGCAGCTCTCCGTGGACTAGCGGGAGCTCCTACAATGAGCAGTTCTTC. Its translation is CASSSPWTSGSSYNEQFF.